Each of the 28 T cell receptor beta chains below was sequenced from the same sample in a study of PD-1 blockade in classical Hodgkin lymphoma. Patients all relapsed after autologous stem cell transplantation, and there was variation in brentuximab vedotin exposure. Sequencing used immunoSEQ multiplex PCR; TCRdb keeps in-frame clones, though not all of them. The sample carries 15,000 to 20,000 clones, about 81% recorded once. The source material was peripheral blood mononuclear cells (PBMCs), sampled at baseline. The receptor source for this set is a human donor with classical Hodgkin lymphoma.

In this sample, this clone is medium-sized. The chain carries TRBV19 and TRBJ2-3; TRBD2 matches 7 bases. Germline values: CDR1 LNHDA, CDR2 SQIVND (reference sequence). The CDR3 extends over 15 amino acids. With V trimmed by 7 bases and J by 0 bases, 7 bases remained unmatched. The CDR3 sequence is CASIERGRSTDTQYF. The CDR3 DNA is TGTGCCAGTATCGAGCGGGGCCGGAGCACAGATACGCAGTATTTT.

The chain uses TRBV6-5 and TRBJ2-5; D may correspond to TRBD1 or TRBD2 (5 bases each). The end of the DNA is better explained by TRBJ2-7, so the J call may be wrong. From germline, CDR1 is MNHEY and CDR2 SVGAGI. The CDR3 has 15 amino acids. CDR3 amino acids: CASSYSGESRYEQYF. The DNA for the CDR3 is TGTGCCAGCAGTTACTCGGGGGAAAGTAGGTACGAGCAGTACTTC.

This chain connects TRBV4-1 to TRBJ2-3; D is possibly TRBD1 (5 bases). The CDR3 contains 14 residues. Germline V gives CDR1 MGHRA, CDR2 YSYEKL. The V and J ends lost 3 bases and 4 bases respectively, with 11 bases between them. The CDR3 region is CASSQIWGADTQYF. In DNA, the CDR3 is TGCGCCAGCAGCCAGATTTGGGGCGCAGATACGCAGTATTTT.

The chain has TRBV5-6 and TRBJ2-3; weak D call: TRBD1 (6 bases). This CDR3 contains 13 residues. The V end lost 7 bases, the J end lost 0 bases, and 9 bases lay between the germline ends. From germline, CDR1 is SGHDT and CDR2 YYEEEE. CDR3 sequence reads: CASRQVSTDTQYF. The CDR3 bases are TGTGCCAGCCGACAGGTGAGCACAGATACGCAGTATTTT.

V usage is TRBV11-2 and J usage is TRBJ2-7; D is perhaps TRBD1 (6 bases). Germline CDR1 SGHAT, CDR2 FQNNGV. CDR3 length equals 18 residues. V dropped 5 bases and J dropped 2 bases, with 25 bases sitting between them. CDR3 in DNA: TGTGCCAGCAGCCTGAGGGGGATGAGTGGGGATAGTGCCTACGAGCAGTACTTC. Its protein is CASSLRGMSGDSAYEQYF.

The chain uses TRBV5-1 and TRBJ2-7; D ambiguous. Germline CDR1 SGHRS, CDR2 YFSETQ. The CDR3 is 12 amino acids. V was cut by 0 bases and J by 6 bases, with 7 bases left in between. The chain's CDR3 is CASSLGSAEQYF. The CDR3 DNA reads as TGCGCCAGCAGCTTGGGTTCGGCCGAGCAGTACTTC.

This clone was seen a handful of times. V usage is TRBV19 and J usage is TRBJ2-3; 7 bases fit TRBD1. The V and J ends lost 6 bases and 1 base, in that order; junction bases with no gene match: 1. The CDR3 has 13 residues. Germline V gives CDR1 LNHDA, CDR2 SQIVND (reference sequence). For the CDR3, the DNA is TGTGCCAGTAGCGACAGGGGCACAGATACGCAGTATTTT. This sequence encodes CASSDRGTDTQYF.

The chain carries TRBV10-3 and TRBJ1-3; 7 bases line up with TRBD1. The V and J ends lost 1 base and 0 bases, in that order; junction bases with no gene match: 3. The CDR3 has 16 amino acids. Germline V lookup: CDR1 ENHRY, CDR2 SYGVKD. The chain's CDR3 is CAISEWSGGSGNTIYF. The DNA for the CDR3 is TGTGCCATCAGTGAGTGGTCAGGGGGCTCTGGAAACACCATATATTTT.

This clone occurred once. In nucleotides, the CDR3 is TGTGCCAGCAGCTTAGTTAACAATCAGCCCCAGCATTTT. Encoded protein: CASSLVNNQPQHF. V and J are TRBV7-8 and TRBJ1-5; the D is unclear. The CDR3 loop spans 13 amino acids. Between the trimmed V and J ends, which lost 1 base and 3 bases, there was a span of 4 bases. Germline lookup yields CDR1 SGHVS and CDR2 FQNEAQ. Using reference TRBV7-8 and TRBJ1-5 for the parts outside the CDR3, the full variable domain is GAGVSQSPRYKVAKRGQDVALRCDPISGHVSLFWYQQALGQGPEFLTYFQNEAQLDKSGLPSDRFFAERPEGSVSTLKIQRTQQEDSAVYLCASSLVNNQPQHFGDGTRLSIL.

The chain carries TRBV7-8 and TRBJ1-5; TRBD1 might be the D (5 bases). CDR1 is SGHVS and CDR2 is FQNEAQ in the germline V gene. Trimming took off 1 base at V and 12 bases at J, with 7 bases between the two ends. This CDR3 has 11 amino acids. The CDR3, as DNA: TGTGCCAGCAGCTTAGGTCAGGGCCAGCATTTT. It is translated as CASSLGQGQHF.

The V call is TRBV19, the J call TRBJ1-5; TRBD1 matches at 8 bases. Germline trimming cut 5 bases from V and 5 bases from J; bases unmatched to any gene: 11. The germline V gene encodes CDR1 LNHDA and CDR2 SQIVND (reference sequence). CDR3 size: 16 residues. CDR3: CASSLDREGLDQPQHF. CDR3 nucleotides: TGTGCCAGTAGTCTGGACAGGGAGGGTTTGGATCAGCCCCAGCATTTT.

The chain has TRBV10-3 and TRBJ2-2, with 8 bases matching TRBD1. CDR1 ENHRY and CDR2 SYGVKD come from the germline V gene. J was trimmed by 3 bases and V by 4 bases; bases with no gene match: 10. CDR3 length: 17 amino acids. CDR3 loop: CAISGEAGGWDTGELFF. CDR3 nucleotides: TGTGCCATCAGTGGAGAAGCAGGGGGCTGGGACACCGGGGAGCTGTTTTTT.

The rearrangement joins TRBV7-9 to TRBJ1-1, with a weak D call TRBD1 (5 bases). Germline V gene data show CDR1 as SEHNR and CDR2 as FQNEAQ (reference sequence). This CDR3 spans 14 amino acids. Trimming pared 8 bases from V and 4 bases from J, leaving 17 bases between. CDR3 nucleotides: TGTGCCAGCGGATATTTCCGCGGGGGCACTGAAGCTTTCTTT. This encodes CASGYFRGGTEAFF.

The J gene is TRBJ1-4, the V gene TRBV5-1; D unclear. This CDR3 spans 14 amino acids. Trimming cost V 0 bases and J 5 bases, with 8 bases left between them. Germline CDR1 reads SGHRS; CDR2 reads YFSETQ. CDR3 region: CASSLGGANEKLFF. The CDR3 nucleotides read TGCGCCAGCAGCTTGGGAGGTGCCAATGAAAAACTGTTTTTT.

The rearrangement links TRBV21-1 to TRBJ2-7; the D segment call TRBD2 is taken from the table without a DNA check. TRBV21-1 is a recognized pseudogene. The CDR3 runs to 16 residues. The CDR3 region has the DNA TGTGCCAGCAGCCTTTATAGCGGGGACCTGGGGCACGAGCAGTACTTC. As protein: CASSLYSGDLGHEQYF.

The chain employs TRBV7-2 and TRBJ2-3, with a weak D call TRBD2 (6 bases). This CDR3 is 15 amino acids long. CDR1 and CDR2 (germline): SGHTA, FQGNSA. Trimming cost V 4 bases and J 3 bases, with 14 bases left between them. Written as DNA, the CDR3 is TGTGCCAGCAGCTCCGGGACTGGAGGAACAGATACGCAGTATTTT. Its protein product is CASSSGTGGTDTQYF.

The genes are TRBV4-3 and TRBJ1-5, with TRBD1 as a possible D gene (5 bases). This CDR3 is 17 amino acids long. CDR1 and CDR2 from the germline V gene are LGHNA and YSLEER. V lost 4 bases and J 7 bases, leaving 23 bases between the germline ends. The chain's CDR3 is CASSPDRGSLGEQPQHF. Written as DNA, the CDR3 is TGCGCCAGCAGCCCGGATCGAGGGAGTTTAGGGGAACAGCCCCAGCATTTT.

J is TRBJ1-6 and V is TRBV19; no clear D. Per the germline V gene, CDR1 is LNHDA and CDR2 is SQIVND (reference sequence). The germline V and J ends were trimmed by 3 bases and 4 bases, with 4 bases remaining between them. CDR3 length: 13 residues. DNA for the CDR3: TGTGCCAGTAGTATTGGGTATAATTCACCCCTCCACTTT. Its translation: CASSIGYNSPLHF.

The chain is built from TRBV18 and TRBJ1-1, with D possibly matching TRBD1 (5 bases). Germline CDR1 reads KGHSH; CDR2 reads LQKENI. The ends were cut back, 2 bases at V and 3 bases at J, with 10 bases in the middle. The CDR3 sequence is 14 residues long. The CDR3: CASSPRGADTEAFF. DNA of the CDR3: TGTGCCAGCTCACCAAGAGGGGCTGACACTGAAGCTTTCTTT.

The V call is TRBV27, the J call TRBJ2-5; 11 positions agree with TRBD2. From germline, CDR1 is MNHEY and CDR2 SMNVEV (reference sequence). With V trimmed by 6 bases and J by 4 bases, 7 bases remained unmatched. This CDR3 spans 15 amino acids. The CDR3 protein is CASSPLTSGVETQYF. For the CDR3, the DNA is TGTGCCAGCAGCCCGCTGACTAGCGGGGTAGAGACCCAGTACTTC.

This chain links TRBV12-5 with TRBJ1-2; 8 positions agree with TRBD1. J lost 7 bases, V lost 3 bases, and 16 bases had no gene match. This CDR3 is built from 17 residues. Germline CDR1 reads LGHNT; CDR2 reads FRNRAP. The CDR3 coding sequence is TGTGCTAGTGGTTTAACCATTACTGACAGGGGCTTCTCTGGCTACACCTTC. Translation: CASGLTITDRGFSGYTF.

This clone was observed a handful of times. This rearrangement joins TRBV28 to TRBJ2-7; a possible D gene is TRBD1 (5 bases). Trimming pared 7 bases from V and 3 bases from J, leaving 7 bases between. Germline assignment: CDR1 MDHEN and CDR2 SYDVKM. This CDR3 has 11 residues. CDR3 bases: TGTGCCAGCACGCAGGGCTACGAGCAGTACTTC. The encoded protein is CASTQGYEQYF.

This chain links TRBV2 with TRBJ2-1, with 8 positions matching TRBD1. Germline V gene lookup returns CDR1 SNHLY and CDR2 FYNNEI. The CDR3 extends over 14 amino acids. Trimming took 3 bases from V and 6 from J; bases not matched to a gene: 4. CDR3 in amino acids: CASSDRGPRNEQFF. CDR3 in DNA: TGTGCCAGCAGTGACAGGGGGCCCCGCAATGAGCAGTTCTTC.

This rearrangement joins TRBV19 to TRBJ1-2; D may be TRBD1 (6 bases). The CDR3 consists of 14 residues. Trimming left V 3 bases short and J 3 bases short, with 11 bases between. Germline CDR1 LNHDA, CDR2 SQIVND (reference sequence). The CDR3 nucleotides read TGTGCCAGTAGTATCAAATCAGGGGACTATGGCTACACCTTC. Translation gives CASSIKSGDYGYTF.

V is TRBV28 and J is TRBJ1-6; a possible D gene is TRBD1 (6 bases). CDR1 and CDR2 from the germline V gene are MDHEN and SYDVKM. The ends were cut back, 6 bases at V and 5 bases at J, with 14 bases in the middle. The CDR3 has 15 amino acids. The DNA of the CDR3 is TGTGCCAGCAGCTGGGGGCCGGGAAATAATTCACCCCTCCACTTT. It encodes CASSWGPGNNSPLHF.

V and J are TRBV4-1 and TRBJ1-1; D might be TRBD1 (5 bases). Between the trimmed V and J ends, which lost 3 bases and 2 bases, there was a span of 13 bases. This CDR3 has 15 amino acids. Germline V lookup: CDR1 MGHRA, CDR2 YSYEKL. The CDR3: CASSQPTERNTEAFF. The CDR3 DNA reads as TGCGCCAGCAGCCAGCCGACAGAGAGAAACACTGAAGCTTTCTTT.

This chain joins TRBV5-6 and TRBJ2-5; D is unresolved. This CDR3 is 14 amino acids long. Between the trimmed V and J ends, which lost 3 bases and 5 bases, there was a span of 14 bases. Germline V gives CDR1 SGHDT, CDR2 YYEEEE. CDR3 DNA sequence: TGTGCCAGCAGCTCTCCGACTGGCGAGGAGACCCAGTACTTC. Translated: CASSSPTGEETQYF. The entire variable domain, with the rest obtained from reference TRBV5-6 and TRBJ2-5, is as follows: DAGVTQSPTHLIKTRGQQVTLRCSPKSGHDTVSWYQQALGQGPQFIFQYYEEEERQRGNFPDRFSGHQFPNYSSELNVNALLLGDSALYLCASSSPTGEETQYFGPGTRLLVL.

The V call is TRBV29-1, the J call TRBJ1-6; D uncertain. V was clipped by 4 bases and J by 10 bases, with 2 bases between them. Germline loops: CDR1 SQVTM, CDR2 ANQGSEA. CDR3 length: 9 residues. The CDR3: CSVVSPLHF. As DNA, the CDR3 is TGCAGCGTTGTCTCACCCCTCCACTTT. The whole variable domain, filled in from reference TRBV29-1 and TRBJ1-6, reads SAVISQKPSRDICQRGTSLTIQCQVDSQVTMMFWYRQQPGQSLTLIATANQGSEATYESGFVIDKFPISRPNLTFSTLTVSNMSPEDSSIYLCSVVSPLHFGNGTRLTVT.